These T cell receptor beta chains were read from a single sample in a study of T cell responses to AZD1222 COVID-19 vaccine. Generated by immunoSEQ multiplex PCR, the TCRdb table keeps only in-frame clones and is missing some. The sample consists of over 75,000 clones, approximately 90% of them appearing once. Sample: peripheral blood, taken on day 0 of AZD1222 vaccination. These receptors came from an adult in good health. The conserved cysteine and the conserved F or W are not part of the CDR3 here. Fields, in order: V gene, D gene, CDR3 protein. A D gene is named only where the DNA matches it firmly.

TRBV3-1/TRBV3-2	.	ASSYSNQPQH
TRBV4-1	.	ASSQDGWTATSYEQY
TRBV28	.	ASSPSAHRYEQY
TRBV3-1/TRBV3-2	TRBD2	ASSLGLAGLNEQF
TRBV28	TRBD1	ASSLRTGGSETQY
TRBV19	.	ASSMSAGNQPQH
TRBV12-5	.	ASASTVNTEAF
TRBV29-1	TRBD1	SVLTGGKGGNTIY
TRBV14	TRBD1	ASSPTGGYEQY
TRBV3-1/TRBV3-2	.	ASSQGAAQETQY
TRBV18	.	ASSPGRYEQY
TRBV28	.	ASSSITGPSSYEQY
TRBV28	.	ASTSGGNSPLH
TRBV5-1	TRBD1	ASSYHGTGNGYT
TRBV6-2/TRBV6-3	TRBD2	ASSYYVPGRAGGTDTQY
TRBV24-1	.	ATSDSWTAYGYT
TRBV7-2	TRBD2	ASSLAGLDPKNIQY
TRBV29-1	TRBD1	SVTPGDSPYGELF
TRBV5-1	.	ASSLEGSSNQPQH
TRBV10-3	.	AISESRSQVTYEQY
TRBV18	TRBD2	ASSPRTPAGGTDTQY
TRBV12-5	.	ASAGVNEQF
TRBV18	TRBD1	ASSPPGQGSTDTQY
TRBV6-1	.	ASSEIGLNTEAF
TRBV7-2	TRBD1	ASSIDRVNSPLH
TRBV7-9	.	ASSFGTTTTDTQY
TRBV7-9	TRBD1	ASSPNYRGLREKLF
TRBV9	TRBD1	ASSGRTGGRNYGYT
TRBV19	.	ASKDRSDSPLH
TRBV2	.	ASSGTDNSPLH
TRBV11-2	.	ASSYRRGEGGYT
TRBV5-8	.	ASSFWIGIRI
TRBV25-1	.	ASTDGRDTGELF
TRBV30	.	AWSARRGPTNEKLF
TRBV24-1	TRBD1	ATSATTTGVGTGELF
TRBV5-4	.	ASSLPGAEVYGYT
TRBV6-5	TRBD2	ASTRATGGDNEQF
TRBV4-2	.	ASSQDGGGNYGYT
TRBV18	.	ASSPSVQTVSYNEQF
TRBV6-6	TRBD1	ASSPIPFSQGLILNTEAF